The entry below describes one T cell receptor (beta chain). This specimen belongs to a study of blood T cell repertoires in COVID-19. For the study at large: PBMCs, B-cell-depleted T cells, or T cells provided the cDNA or gDNA that made up the material.

Original processing notes: It was from reference gene primer amplification that nucleated cell counts were estimated. Only in-frame clones appear in the TCRdb table, and some are missing; sequencing was by immunoSEQ multiplex PCR. V, J and clone size are taken as reported in that table, and D and trimming were inferred from the DNA itself. The sample has 150,000 to 200,000 clones, about four fifths seen once. V lost 7 bases and J lost 9, with 12 bases in between. Germline CDR1 and CDR2: KGHDR and SFDVKD. The CDR3 covers 12 residues. Sequencing input: peripheral blood. The sequence was obtained from a woman in her forties with COVID-19, enrolled during active disease. This sequence joins TRBV24-1 and TRBJ2-1, with D perhaps matching TRBD1 (5 bases). The CDR3 reads CATRDLRGEQFF. CDR3 DNA: TGTGCCACCAGGGACCTTAGGGGTGAGCAGTTCTTC.